This entry features one TCR beta chain sequence. Germline V gene sequence: CDR1 SQVTM, CDR2 ANQGSEA. The V and J ends lost 5 bases and 4 bases respectively, with 17 bases between them. The CDR3 length is 14 residues. All the people who gave samples were healthy bone marrow donors. Researchers ran the PCR with 60 Vbeta and 13 Jbeta primers. Per the study methods: The authors later counted some 76 million unique TCR beta chains, roughly 10 million of them shared. Measured with immunoSEQ multiplex PCR; TCRdb has only the in-frame clones, and not every one. D and trimming were read from the DNA, whereas the V and J calls and clone size are those reported in that table. This table has some 180,000 clones, 75% to 90% appearing once. The data derive from a study of cytomegalovirus exposure and HLA in healthy donors.

The V and J genes are TRBV29-1 and TRBJ1-1, with D perhaps TRBD1 (5 bases). The TCR sequence derives from a male donor in good health and CMV-seronegative. The sequenced sample was PBMCs. The CDR3: CSVLALGRGTEAFF. The CDR3 DNA reads as TGCAGCGTTTTGGCCCTTGGAAGGGGCACTGAAGCTTTCTTT.